In this sample, the clone carrying this TCR beta chain turned up once. Its antigen is currently unknown. Assay: immunoSEQ multiplex PCR; the TCRdb copy retains only in-frame clones and omits some. The top ten hold 5.2% of the sample, which has around 80,000 clones, over 90% seen once. This specimen comes from a study of T cell responses to AZD1222 COVID-19 vaccine. The study's findings and limits: Spike-specific TCR breadth and depth went up after people got two AZD1222 doses. Only a handful of AZD1222 recipients were seropositive at baseline.

Deletions cut 8 bases from V and 3 bases from J, with 14 bases between. The CDR3 consists of 15 residues. In germline, CDR1 is LGHDT, CDR2 YNNKEL (reference sequence). This chain connects TRBV3-1 (or the pseudogene TRBV3-2) to TRBJ1-6; D is unclear. This receptor was taken from an adult in good health. This sample comprised peripheral blood, obtained on day 0 of AZD1222 vaccination. DNA of the CDR3: TGTGCCAGCCGGTCCAGCGAAGTCTATAATTCACCCCTCCACTTT. Amino acids: CASRSSEVYNSPLHF.